These 3 T cell receptor beta chains were all obtained from the same sample, sequenced in a study of cytomegalovirus exposure and HLA in healthy donors. The primer mix had 60 Vbeta and 13 Jbeta primers. TCRdb's copy holds only in-frame clones and misses some; the assay was immunoSEQ multiplex PCR. The sample lists over 100,000 clones; approximately 8.9% were seen once. Source material: PBMCs. These receptors were collected from a woman in her thirties or forties in good health and CMV-seropositive.

This clone was observed a handful of times. The chain recombines TRBV10-2 with TRBJ2-2, with D possibly TRBD1 on 6 matching bases. Germline assignment: CDR1 WSHSY and CDR2 SAAADI. Deletions cut 10 bases from V and 0 bases from J, with 15 bases between. The CDR3 has 15 amino acids. The CDR3 nucleotides read TGCGCCATACAGGTCCAGGGGACGAACACCGGGGAGCTGTTTTTT. This translates into CAIQVQGTNTGELFF.

There are many counts of this clone. The chain recombines TRBV29-1 with TRBJ1-2, with D possibly TRBD1 on 5 matching bases. This CDR3 contains 14 residues. Germline-derived CDR1 and CDR2 are SQVTM and ANQGSEA. Trimming removed 7 bases at V and 2 bases at J, with 17 bases between. CDR3 loop: CSATGGFTNYGYTF. Here the CDR3 DNA reads TGCAGCGCAACCGGGGGGTTTACCAACTATGGCTACACCTTC.

This clone was counted between two and nine times. The chain is built from TRBV7-8 and TRBJ1-6; 10 nucleotides line up with TRBD1. The CDR3 totals 16 residues. With V trimmed by 1 base and J by 10 bases, 7 bases remained unmatched. Germline assignment: CDR1 SGHVS and CDR2 FQNEAQ. The CDR3 protein is CASSLVRDRGTSPLHF. In DNA form, the CDR3 reads TGTGCCAGCAGCTTAGTTCGGGACAGGGGAACCTCACCCCTCCACTTT.